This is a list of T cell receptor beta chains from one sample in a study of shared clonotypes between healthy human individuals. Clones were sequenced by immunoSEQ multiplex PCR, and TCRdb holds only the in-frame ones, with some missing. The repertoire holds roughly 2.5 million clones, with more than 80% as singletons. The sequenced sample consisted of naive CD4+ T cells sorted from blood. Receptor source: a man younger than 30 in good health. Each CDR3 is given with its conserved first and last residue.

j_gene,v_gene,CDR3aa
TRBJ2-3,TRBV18,CARSFLSGETTDTQYF
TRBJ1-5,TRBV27,CASSLSGGSNQPQHF
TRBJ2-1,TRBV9,CASSVDSYYNEQFF
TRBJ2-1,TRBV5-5,CASRAGDSSYNEQFF
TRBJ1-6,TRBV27,CASSPTGRLPLHF
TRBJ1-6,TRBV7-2,CASSLGDSLYNSPLHF
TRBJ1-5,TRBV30,CAWSVDDPLGSVNQPQHF
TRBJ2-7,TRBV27,CASSLLGQPNYEQYF
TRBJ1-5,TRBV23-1,CASSHPEQAYSNQPQHF
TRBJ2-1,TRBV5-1,CASSLEGRDNNEQFF
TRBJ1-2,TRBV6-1,CASSVEANYGYTF
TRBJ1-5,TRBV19,CASSIEGTASNQPQHF
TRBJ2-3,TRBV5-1,CASSLGDRGTAGTQYF
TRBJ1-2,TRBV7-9,CASSSQGEGPSSDYGYTF
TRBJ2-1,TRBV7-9,CASSLVGTSGGAANEQFF
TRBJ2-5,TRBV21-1,CASSKVSQGGETQYF
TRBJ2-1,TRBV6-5,CASSPGLASYNEQFF